This T cell receptor beta chain was obtained from a study of blood T cells in healthy people across ages. Study-wide findings and caveats: For the donors, CMV status was unknown and possibly confounded expanded clonotype changes.

This CDR3 has 14 amino acids. V lost 5 bases to trimming and J lost 4 bases, with 12 bases between them. In germline, CDR1 is SEHNR, CDR2 FQNEAQ (reference sequence). Alongside a J-beta primer mix, a sample-barcoded 5' primer served in a second PCR lasting about 7 to 12 cycles. Any given sample supplied a minimum of 2.5 million CDR3-containing paired-end reads. TCRdb itself ran the 5' RACE reads through MiXCR, one entry per CDR3 protein. The sample contains about 570,000 distinct CDR3 sequences, about 26% of which appear only once. Remarks on this clonotype: What it binds is not known.

The donors, all healthy, were Caucasians living in Russia, aged 6 to 90. Sequenced: blood. V is TRBV7-9 and J is TRBJ1-5; D gene unclear. The sequence was collected from a woman between 65 and 79 years old in good health. CDR3 amino acids: CASSPAEPNQPQHF. CDR3 sequence (DNA): TGTGCCAGCAGCCCTGCGGAACCTAATCAGCCCCAGCATTTT. Full variable domain (remainder filled in from reference TRBV7-9 and TRBJ1-5): DTGVSQNPRHKITKRGQNVTFRCDPISEHNRLYWYRQTLGQGPEFLTYFQNEAQLEKSRLLSDRFSAERPKGSFSTLEIQRTEQGDSAMYLCASSPAEPNQPQHFGDGTRLSIL.